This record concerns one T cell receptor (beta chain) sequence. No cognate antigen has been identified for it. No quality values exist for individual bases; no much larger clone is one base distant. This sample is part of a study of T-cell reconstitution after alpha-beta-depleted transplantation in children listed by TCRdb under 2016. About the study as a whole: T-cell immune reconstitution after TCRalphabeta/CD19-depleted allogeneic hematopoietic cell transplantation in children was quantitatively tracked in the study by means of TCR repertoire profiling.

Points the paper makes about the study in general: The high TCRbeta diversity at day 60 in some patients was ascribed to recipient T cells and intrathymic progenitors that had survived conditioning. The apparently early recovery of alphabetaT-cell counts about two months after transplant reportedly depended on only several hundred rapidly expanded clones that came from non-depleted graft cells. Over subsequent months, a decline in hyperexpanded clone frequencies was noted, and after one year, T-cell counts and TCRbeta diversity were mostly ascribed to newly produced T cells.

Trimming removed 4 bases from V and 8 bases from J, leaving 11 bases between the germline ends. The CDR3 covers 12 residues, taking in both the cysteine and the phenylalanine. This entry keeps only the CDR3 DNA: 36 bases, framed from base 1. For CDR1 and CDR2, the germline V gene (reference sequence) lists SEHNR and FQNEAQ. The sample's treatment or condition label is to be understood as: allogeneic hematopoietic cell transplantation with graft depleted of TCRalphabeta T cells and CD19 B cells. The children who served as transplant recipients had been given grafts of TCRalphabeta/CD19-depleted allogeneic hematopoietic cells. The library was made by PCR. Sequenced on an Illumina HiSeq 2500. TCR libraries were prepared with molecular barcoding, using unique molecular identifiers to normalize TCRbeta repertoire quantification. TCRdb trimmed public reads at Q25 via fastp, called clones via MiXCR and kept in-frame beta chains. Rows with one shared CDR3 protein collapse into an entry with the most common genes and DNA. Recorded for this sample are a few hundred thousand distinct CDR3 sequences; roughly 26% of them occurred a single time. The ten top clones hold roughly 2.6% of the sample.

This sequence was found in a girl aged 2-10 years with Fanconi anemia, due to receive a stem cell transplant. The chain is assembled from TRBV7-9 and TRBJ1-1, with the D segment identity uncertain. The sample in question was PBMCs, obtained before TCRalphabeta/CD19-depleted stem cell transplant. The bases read TGTGCCAGCAGCTCTTGGACGGAAGAAGCTTTCTTT. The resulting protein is CASSSWTEEAFF.